The 12 T cell receptor beta chains given below trace back to one sample, sequenced in a study of blood T cell repertoires in COVID-19. Produced via immunoSEQ multiplex PCR; TCRdb's table is partial and in-frame only. Here the sample spans some 170,000 clones, roughly four fifths being singletons. Material for sequencing was peripheral blood. Receptors were obtained from a human donor in a cohort sampled during active COVID-19.

The CDR3 DNA reads as TGTGCCAGCAGCGTCGGCCGGGGGGAGAGTTATGGCTACACCTTC. Translated, it gives CASSVGRGESYGYTF. This chain joins TRBV7-9 and TRBJ1-2; TRBD1 is a possible D gene (5 bases). V lost 5 bases and J 5 bases, leaving 18 bases between the germline ends. CDR3 length: 15 residues. The V gene's germline CDR1 is SEHNR and CDR2 FQNEAQ (reference sequence).

V gene TRBV7-9 combines with J gene TRBJ1-1, with D possibly TRBD1 on 5 matching bases. V lost 0 bases to trimming and J lost 4 bases, with 15 bases between them. CDR1 is SEHNR, CDR2 FQNEAQ, per germline (reference sequence). The length of the CDR3 is 16 residues. For the CDR3, the DNA is TGTGCCAGCAGCTTAGCACCGGGGGATGGTTCCACTGAAGCTTTCTTT. This sequence encodes CASSLAPGDGSTEAFF.

This rearrangement joins TRBV3-1 (or the pseudogene TRBV3-2) to TRBJ2-2; 10 bases align to TRBD1. Unmatched junction bases numbered 3, after V lost 4 bases and J lost 4 bases. Germline V gene lookup returns CDR1 LGHDT and CDR2 YNNKEL (reference sequence). The CDR3 runs to 15 residues. DNA for the CDR3: TGTGCCAGCAGCCTAGACAGGGGGCCCACCGGGGAGCTGTTTTTT. This translates into CASSLDRGPTGELFF.

The rearrangement links TRBV30 to TRBJ2-7; perhaps TRBD2 as D (5 bases). Trimming left V 2 bases short and J 1 base short, with 12 bases between. CDR1 and CDR2 from the germline V gene are GTSNPN and SVGIG (reference sequence). This CDR3 contains 14 residues. The CDR3 region is CAWSPIATSYEQYF. The CDR3 DNA follows: TGTGCCTGGAGTCCGATAGCGACTTCCTACGAGCAGTACTTC.

This clone has a single count. The chain joins TRBV9 to TRBJ2-7; 8 nucleotides align to TRBD1. V gave up 4 bases and J gave up 6 bases; unmatched junction bases: 12. Germline-derived CDR1 and CDR2 are SGDLS and YYNGEE. CDR3 length: 15 amino acids. CDR3 bases: TGTGCCAGCAGCCCCCTCGGACAGGGCTGGGGCGAGCAGTACTTC. Translation: CASSPLGQGWGEQYF.

This clone was counted a few times. The rearrangement links TRBV19 to TRBJ1-1; maybe TRBD1 (6 bases). The ends were cut back, 10 bases at V and 7 bases at J, with 16 bases in the middle. Germline assignment: CDR1 LNHDA and CDR2 SQIVND (reference sequence). CDR3 length: 12 residues. This CDR3 reads CATEGDRGEAFF. The CDR3 DNA is TGTGCCACCGAGGGGGATCGGGGTGAAGCTTTCTTT. The whole variable domain, remainder taken from reference TRBV19 and TRBJ1-1, is DGGITQSPKYLFRKEGQNVTLSCEQNLNHDAMYWYRQDPGQGLRLIYYSQIVNDFQKGDIAEGYSVSREKKESFPLTVTSAQKNPTAFYLCATEGDRGEAFFGQGTRLTVV.

This clone came up once. The chain is built from TRBV28 and TRBJ1-5; tentative D call: TRBD1 (6 bases). With 6 bases removed from V and 2 bases from J, the gap between germline ends came to 17 bases. Germline V lookup: CDR1 MDHEN, CDR2 SYDVKM. This CDR3 is 16 amino acids long. The CDR3: CASSLFPGQRNQPQHF. CDR3 bases: TGTGCCAGCAGCCTTTTCCCCGGACAGCGCAATCAGCCCCAGCATTTT.

As DNA, the CDR3 is TGCAGTGCCGAAGCTCAAGAGACCCAGTACTTC. Translated: CSAEAQETQYF. The genes are TRBV20-1 and TRBJ2-5; no clear D. CDR1 and CDR2 (germline): DFQATT, SNEGSKA (reference sequence). Trimming shortened V by 6 bases and J by 2 bases, and 7 bases separated the two germline ends. The CDR3 consists of 11 residues.

This clone has more than one count but fewer than ten. This sequence joins TRBV18 and TRBJ2-5, with D possibly matching TRBD1 (6 bases). The germline V gene encodes CDR1 KGHSH and CDR2 LQKENI. The V end lost 8 bases, the J end lost 4 bases, and 11 bases lay between the germline ends. This CDR3 has 12 residues. The CDR3 protein is CASQGTGETQYF. CDR3 in DNA: TGTGCCAGCCAGGGGACCGGAGAGACCCAGTACTTC.

This clone was observed a handful of times. The chain links TRBV5-1 to TRBJ2-2, with a possible D match to TRBD2 (5 bases). The CDR3 loop spans 15 amino acids. The germline V gene encodes CDR1 SGHRS and CDR2 YFSETQ. Trimming took off 1 base at V and 5 bases at J, with 12 bases between the two ends. The CDR3 sequence is CASSLIRGRTGELFF. CDR3 in DNA: TGCGCCAGCAGCTTGATACGGGGTCGGACCGGGGAGCTGTTTTTT. Supplemented by reference TRBV5-1 and TRBJ2-2, the full variable domain reads KAGVTQTPRYLIKTRGQQVTLSCSPISGHRSVSWYQQTPGQGLQFLFEYFSETQRNKGNFPGRFSGRQFSNSRSEMNVSTLELGDSALYLCASSLIRGRTGELFFGEGSRLTVL.

This chain joins TRBV27 and TRBJ1-5; 9 bases line up with TRBD1. The CDR3 is 14 amino acids. V trimming: 5 bases; J trimming: 5 bases; junction bases outside the gene matches: 4. The V gene's germline CDR1 is MNHEY and CDR2 SMNVEV (reference sequence). CDR3 sequence reads: CASSTGGEDQPQHF. CDR3 nucleotide sequence: TGTGCCAGCAGTACAGGGGGCGAGGATCAGCCCCAGCATTTT.

V gene TRBV18 combines with J gene TRBJ2-7; TRBD2 is a possible D gene (5 bases). V was cut by 3 bases and J by 7 bases, with 13 bases left in between. The CDR3 has 13 residues. CDR1 is KGHSH and CDR2 is LQKENI in the germline V gene. The CDR3 reads CASSPRGRGEQYF. DNA for the CDR3: TGTGCCAGCTCACCTCGGGGTCGCGGGGAGCAGTACTTC.